This T cell receptor beta chain is from a study of T cells in tumors after PD-1 blockade. The CDR3 totals 19 residues. Germline CDR1 and CDR2: SGHRS and YFSETQ. Germline trimming cut 2 bases from V and 0 bases from J; bases unmatched to any gene: 7. Method: immunoSEQ multiplex PCR; TCRdb's copy keeps in-frame clones and lacks some. The sample carries some 60,000 clones, roughly 77% recorded once. Input was roughly 550 ng to 6,500 ng of genomic DNA from tumor or blood. The chain joins TRBV5-1 to TRBJ2-6; 11 bases align to TRBD2. The source is a human donor with basal cell carcinoma. The sample was PBMCs, taken before anti-PD-1 treatment. For the CDR3, the DNA is TGCGCCAGCAGCTTCCGAGGGACTAGCGGAGTCTCTGGGGCCAACGTCCTGACTTTC. Translation gives CASSFRGTSGVSGANVLTF.